Described below is a single T cell receptor (beta chain) sequence and its context. What it binds is not known. The CDR3 covers 11 residues. The V segment lost 6 bases and the J segment 7 bases; nucleotides outside the gene matches: 4. Germline-derived CDR1 and CDR2 are DFQATT and SNEGSKA (reference sequence). This record comes from a study of cytomegalovirus exposure and HLA in healthy donors. The PCR contained 60 Vbeta and 13 Jbeta primers. The data were produced by immunoSEQ multiplex PCR, yet TCRdb's version contains in-frame clones alone and is incomplete. Seen here are around 130,000 clones, approximately 80% observed once, and the top ten hold over 2%. Regarding the study as a whole: An apparent linkage of common viral pathogens to several of the most significant clusters emerged in a later analysis. Investigators reported about 160 TCR beta chains as tied to cytomegalovirus.

This clonotype was obtained from a man aged 30-40 years in good health and CMV-seronegative. Specimen: PBMCs. The chain employs TRBV20-1 and TRBJ1-1, with 8 nucleotides matching TRBD1. Here the CDR3 reads CSASDRGEAFF. CDR3 nucleotide sequence: TGCAGTGCAAGCGACAGGGGTGAAGCTTTCTTT.